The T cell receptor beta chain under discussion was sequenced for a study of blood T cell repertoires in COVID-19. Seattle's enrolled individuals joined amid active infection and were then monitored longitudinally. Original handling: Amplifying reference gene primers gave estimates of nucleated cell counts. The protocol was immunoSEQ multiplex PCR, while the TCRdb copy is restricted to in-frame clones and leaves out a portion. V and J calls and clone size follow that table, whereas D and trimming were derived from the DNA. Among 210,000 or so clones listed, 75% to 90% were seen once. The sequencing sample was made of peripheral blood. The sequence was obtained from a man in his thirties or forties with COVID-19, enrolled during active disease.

The DNA of the CDR3 is TGTGCCAGCAGCTTAGACGGACACTTCACAGATACGCAGTATTTT. Its translation is CASSLDGHFTDTQYF. V gene TRBV11-2 combines with J gene TRBJ2-3, with D possibly matching TRBD1 (5 bases). CDR1 is SGHAT and CDR2 is FQNNGV in the germline V gene. V shed 0 bases and J shed 2 bases, with 9 bases lying between them. The CDR3 extends over 15 amino acids.